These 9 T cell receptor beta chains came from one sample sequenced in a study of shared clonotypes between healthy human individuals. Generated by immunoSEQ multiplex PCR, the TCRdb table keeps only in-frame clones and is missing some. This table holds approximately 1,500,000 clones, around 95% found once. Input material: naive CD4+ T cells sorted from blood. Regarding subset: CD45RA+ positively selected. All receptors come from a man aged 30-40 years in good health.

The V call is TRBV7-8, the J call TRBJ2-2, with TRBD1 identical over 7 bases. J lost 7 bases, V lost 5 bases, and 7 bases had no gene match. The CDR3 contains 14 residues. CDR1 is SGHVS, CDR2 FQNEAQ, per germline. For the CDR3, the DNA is TGTGCCAGCAGCAAGGGACAGAAACACGGGGAGCTGTTTTTT. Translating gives CASSKGQKHGELFF.

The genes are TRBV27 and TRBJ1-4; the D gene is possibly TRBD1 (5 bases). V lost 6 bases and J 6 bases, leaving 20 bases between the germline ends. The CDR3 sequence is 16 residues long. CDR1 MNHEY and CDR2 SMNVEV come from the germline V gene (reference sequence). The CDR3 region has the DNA TGTGCCAGCAGCCTATATCTTAGGGGCGCGGATGAAAAACTGTTTTTT. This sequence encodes CASSLYLRGADEKLFF. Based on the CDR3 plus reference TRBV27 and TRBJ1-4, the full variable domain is EAQVTQNPRYLITVTGKKLTVTCSQNMNHEYMSWYRQDPGLGLRQIYYSMNVEVTDKGDVPEGYKVSRKEKRNFPLILESPSPNQTSLYFCASSLYLRGADEKLFFGSGTQLSVL.

Here the CDR3 DNA reads TGCGCCAGCAGCTTCCAAACCCCGGGACCCCAAGAAGGCTACACCTTC. Translating it yields CASSFQTPGPQEGYTF. The V call is TRBV5-1, the J call TRBJ1-2; the D gene is possibly TRBD1 (5 bases). V was shortened by 2 bases and J by 8 bases, with 22 bases between the two germline ends. The CDR3 is made up of 16 amino acids. Germline CDR1 SGHRS, CDR2 YFSETQ.

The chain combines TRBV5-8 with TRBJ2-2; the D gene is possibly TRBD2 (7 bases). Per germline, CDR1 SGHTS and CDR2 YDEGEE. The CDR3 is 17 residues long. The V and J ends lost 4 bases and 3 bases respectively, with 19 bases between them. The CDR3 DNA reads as TGTGCCAGCAGCCCCGGAGGGGGGAGGGCCTACACCGGGGAGCTGTTTTTT. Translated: CASSPGGGRAYTGELFF.

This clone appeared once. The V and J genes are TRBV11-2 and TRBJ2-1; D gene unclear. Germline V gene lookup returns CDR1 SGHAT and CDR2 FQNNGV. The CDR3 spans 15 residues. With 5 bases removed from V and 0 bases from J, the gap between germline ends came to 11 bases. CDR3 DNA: TGTGCCAGCAGCGACCTTGGGGTCTCCTACAATGAGCAGTTCTTC. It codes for CASSDLGVSYNEQFF.

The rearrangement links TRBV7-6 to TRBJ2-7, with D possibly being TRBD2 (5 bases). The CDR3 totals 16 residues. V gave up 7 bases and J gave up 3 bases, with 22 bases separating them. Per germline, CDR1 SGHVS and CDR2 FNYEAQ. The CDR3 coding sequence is TGTGCCAGCACCGTACGGGCCTGGAGGCCCGTCTACGAGCAGTACTTC. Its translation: CASTVRAWRPVYEQYF.

In nucleotides, the CDR3 is TGCGCCAGCACCACACCGGGACTAGCGGGAGGGATAAACACCGGGGAGCTGTTTTTT. Amino acid sequence: CASTTPGLAGGINTGELFF. This chain connects TRBV10-2 to TRBJ2-2; 16 bases fit TRBD2. V lost 7 bases and J lost 2; bases outside the gene matches: 10. The CDR3 has 19 residues. Germline V gene lookup returns CDR1 WSHSY and CDR2 SAAADI.

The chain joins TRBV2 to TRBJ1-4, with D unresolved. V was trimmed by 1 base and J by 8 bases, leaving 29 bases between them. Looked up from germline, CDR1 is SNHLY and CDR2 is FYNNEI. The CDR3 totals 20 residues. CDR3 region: CASSEGRGKGTVYRREKLFF. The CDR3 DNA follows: TGTGCCAGCAGTGAAGGCCGGGGTAAGGGAACGGTTTATAGGCGCGAAAAACTGTTTTTT. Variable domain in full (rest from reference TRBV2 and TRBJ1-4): EPEVTQTPSHQVTQMGQEVILRCVPISNHLYFYWYRQILGQKVEFLVSFYNNEISEKSEIFDDQFSVERPDGSNFTLKIRSTKLEDSAMYFCASSEGRGKGTVYRREKLFFGSGTQLSVL.

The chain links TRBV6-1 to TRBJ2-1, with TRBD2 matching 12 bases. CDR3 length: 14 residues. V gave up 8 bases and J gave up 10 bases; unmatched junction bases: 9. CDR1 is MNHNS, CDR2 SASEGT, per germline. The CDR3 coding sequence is TGTGCCAGCTTAAAGACTAGCGGGAGACTCGAGCAGTTCTTC. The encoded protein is CASLKTSGRLEQFF.